Sequencing of this T cell receptor beta chain was carried out in a study of blood T cell repertoires in COVID-19. Produced via immunoSEQ multiplex PCR; TCRdb's table is partial and in-frame only. This sample has about 240,000 clones, with roughly 90% found just once. The V gene end was trimmed by 5 bases and the J gene end by 4 bases; junction bases not matched to a gene: 7. This CDR3 contains 16 residues. Germline V gene lookup returns CDR1 PRHDT and CDR2 FYEKMQ (reference sequence). The genes are TRBV13 and TRBJ2-2; 10 bases line up with TRBD1. Sequenced: PBMCs or T cells enriched from blood (not recorded which). The sequence came from a woman aged 25 to 39 with acute COVID-19. The CDR3 bases are TGTGCCAGCAGCCTCGGACAGGGGGACCGCACCGGGGAGCTGTTTTTT. This codes for CASSLGQGDRTGELFF.